This TCR beta chain was sequenced during a study of cytomegalovirus exposure and HLA in healthy donors. Study findings and constraints: Presence/absence analysis assumed near-uniform sequencing depth across donors.

The PCR employed 60 Vbeta primers together with 13 Jbeta primers. Sequencing used immunoSEQ multiplex PCR; TCRdb keeps in-frame clones, though not all of them. The sample yields 200,000 or so clones, 82% seen once. Comments on this clone: The antigen is unknown.

Material for sequencing was PBMCs. This receptor was obtained from a boy younger than 10 in good health and CMV-seronegative.

Here the CDR3 reads CASRTQGAPGANVLTF. The CDR3 DNA reads as TGTGCCAGCAGAACGCAGGGGGCCCCTGGGGCCAACGTCCTGACTTTC. The chain carries TRBV2 and TRBJ2-6; 8 nucleotides match TRBD1. There are 16 residues in the CDR3. The germline CDR1 and CDR2 sequences are SNHLY and FYNNEI. Losses at the gene ends were 6 bases for V and 2 bases for J; bases not matched to a gene: 6. The variable domain in full, with the rest retrieved from reference TRBV2 and TRBJ2-6, is EPEVTQTPSHQVTQMGQEVILRCVPISNHLYFYWYRQILGQKVEFLVSFYNNEISEKSEIFDDQFSVERPDGSNFTLKIRSTKLEDSAMYFCASRTQGAPGANVLTFGAGSRLTVL.